The next 3 T cell receptor beta chains were all read from a single sample in a study of tumor-infiltrating lymphocytes in primary liver carcinoma. Unsorted whole blood yielded blood RNA, and germline DNA was extracted as well. A primer matching the constant region was used to make TCR beta cDNA from approximately 520 ng of total RNA. Library construction for TCR beta comprised three nested multiplex PCR rounds performed with slightly modified ARM-PCR. TRBV1-TRBV30 forward primers paired with a C-beta reverse primer were used in the first two PCR rounds, which ran approximately 11 cycles each. From the multiplex PCR reads, TCRdb called clonotypes with MiXCR, one entry per CDR3 protein. The profile shows fewer than 350,000 distinct CDR3 sequences, 65% of them singletons. Sequencing was done on a sample of peripheral blood. Receptors were obtained from a man in his forties with primary liver carcinoma and hepatitis B virus infection.

This clonotype was observed at least ten times. The chain links TRBV11-1 to TRBJ2-3, with TRBD2 identical over 9 bases. The CDR3 is 16 residues long. Germline V gene sequence: CDR1 SGHAT, CDR2 FQDESV (reference sequence). After removal of 5 bases from V and 2 bases from J, the junction contained 8 bases not matched to a gene. The chain's CDR3 is CASSPGAGGATDTQYF. The CDR3 bases are TGTGCCAGCAGCCCAGGTGCGGGAGGGGCCACAGATACGCAGTATTTT. Combining the CDR3 with reference TRBV11-1 and TRBJ2-3 gives the whole variable domain EAEVAQSPRYKITEKSQAVAFWCDPISGHATLYWYRQILGQGPELLVQFQDESVVDDSQLPKDRFSAERLKGVDSTLKIQPAELGDSAMYLCASSPGAGGATDTQYFGPGTRLTVL.

About this clonotype: This likely comes from a read error, as the CDR3 has no conserved phenylalanine or tryptophan at its end. The V gene is TRBV7-9, the J gene TRBJ1-5, with D possibly being TRBD1 (5 bases). The V gene's germline CDR1 is SEHNR and CDR2 FQNEAQ (reference sequence). Deletions cut 5 bases from V and 1 base from J, with 15 bases between. This CDR3 has 16 residues. CDR3 in DNA: TGTGCCAGCAGCCCGGATGGCAGGGTAAGCAATCAGCCCCAGCATTAT. The encoded protein is CASSPDGRVSNQPQHY.

Only one count was recorded for this clonotype. The conserved phenylalanine or tryptophan normally closing the CDR3 is absent here, so this likely arose from a read error. The chain links TRBV6-1 to TRBJ1-2; 10 bases map to TRBD1. In germline, CDR1 is MNHNS, CDR2 SASEGT. The length of the CDR3 is 16 residues. The V gene end was trimmed by 6 bases and the J gene end by 0 bases; junction bases not matched to a gene: 7. The CDR3 DNA sequence: TGTGCCAGCAGGGGGGACAGGGGAGGCCCTAACTATGGCTACACCTCC. It translates to CASRGDRGGPNYGYTS.